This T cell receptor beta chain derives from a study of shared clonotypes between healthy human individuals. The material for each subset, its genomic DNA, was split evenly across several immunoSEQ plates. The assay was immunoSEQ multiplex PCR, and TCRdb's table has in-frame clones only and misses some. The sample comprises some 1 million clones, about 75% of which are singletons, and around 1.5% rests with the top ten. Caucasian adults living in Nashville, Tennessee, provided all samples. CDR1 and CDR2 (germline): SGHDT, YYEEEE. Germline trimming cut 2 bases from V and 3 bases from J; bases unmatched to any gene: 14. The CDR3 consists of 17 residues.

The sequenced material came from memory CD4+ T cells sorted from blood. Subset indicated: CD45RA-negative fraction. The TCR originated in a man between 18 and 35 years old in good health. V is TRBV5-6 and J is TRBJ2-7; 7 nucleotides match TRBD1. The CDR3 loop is CASSLWGPDRSSYEQYF. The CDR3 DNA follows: TGTGCCAGCAGCTTATGGGGCCCGGACAGGTCAAGCTACGAGCAGTACTTC. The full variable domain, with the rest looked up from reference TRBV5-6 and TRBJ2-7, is DAGVTQSPTHLIKTRGQQVTLRCSPKSGHDTVSWYQQALGQGPQFIFQYYEEEERQRGNFPDRFSGHQFPNYSSELNVNALLLGDSALYLCASSLWGPDRSSYEQYFGPGTRLTVT.